This TCR beta chain was retrieved from a study of beta chain features in type 1 diabetes. Findings and limits, study-wide: In all four CD4+ subsets, TCRB CDR3 length was significantly, moderately reduced in type 1 diabetes. It was possible that PCR favored shorter templates, equally so in patients and controls. TCRB repertoires of naive, central memory and Treg cells appeared more similar among patients than among healthy donors.

Based on CD45RO/CCR7/CD25/CD127/CD95/CD27, CD4+ regulatory, stem cell-like memory, naive and central memory cells were sorted. Every sorted population was more than 98% pure. Germline loops: CDR1 KGHSH, CDR2 LQKENI. The CDR3 totals 15 residues. Trimming took 0 bases from V and 1 from J, leaving 9 bases between them. This clone was recorded a few times. What it recognizes is unknown. Every isolated RNA sample was fully reverse transcribed, so sequencing captured expressed TCRB transcripts. Sequenced by immunoSEQ multiplex PCR; TCRdb stores in-frame clones only, minus some. The sample contains some 350,000 clones, about 14% of which appear only once.

The clonotype originates from a woman younger than 35 with type 1 diabetes. The J gene is TRBJ1-1, the V gene TRBV18; D is uncertain. Sequencing was performed on naive CD4+ T cells from blood. The CDR3 bases are TGTGCCAGCTCACCACCGCGTCCCACGAACACTGAAGCTTTCTTT. It translates to CASSPPRPTNTEAFF.